The 18 T cell receptor beta chains below come from one sample, sequenced in a study of T cells in Graves' hyperthyroidism and ophthalmopathy (dated by TCRdb to the late 2010s). Library preparation was by multiplex PCR. The reads were generated on an Illumina HiSeq 2000. The TCR beta CDR3 regions were amplified from RNA transcripts. A first-round RT-PCR of the TCR CDR3 used the HTBI primer set with the Qiagen OneStep RT-PCR kit. TCRdb applied fastp at Q25 and MiXCR to the public reads, then kept only in-frame beta chains. Under each unique CDR3 protein, matching rows form one entry showing the most common genes and DNA. The sample table records around 520,000 distinct CDR3 sequences; 13% to 15% of these occur just once. The ten largest clones capture over 11% of the sample. Sequenced material: blood. The receptors were gathered from a woman aged 40-49 years with Graves' hyperthyroidism.

This clonotype occurred a few times. The genes are TRBV9 and TRBJ2-2; 7 positions match TRBD1. This CDR3 contains 14 residues. The germline V gene encodes CDR1 SGDLS and CDR2 YYNGEE. The V segment lost 3 bases and the J segment 4 bases; nucleotides outside the gene matches: 3. CDR3 sequence: CASSAAGGTGELFF. CDR3 coding DNA: TGTGCCAGCAGCGCCGCAGGGGGCACCGGGGAGCTGTTTTTT.

V usage is TRBV15 and J usage is TRBJ2-2, with 12 bases that match TRBD2. Trimming removed 3 bases from V and 7 bases from J; junction bases left unmatched: 3. CDR1 is LNHNV, CDR2 YYDKDF, per germline (reference sequence). This CDR3 comprises 15 residues. CDR3 in DNA: TGTGCCACCAGCAGGACTAGCGGGAGTGTCGGGGAGCTGTTTTTT. Translation gives CATSRTSGSVGELFF.

This clonotype was recorded many times. The rearrangement links TRBV20-1 to TRBJ2-7; TRBD1 matches 8 bases. The germline V gene encodes CDR1 DFQATT and CDR2 SNEGSKA (reference sequence). Trimming removed 3 bases from V and 6 bases from J; junction bases left unmatched: 7. The CDR3 is 13 amino acids. The CDR3 region has the DNA TGCAGTGCTAGGAGCGGACAGGGAGGCGAGCAGTACTTC. Its protein is CSARSGQGGEQYF.

V is TRBV7-9 and J is TRBJ1-1, with D possibly being TRBD1 (6 bases). Germline lookup yields CDR1 SEHNR and CDR2 FQNEAQ (reference sequence). The CDR3 spans 13 residues. V shed 2 bases and J shed 6 bases, with 10 bases lying between them. CDR3 coding DNA: TGTGCCAGCAGCTTAACAGGGACCCCTGAAGCTTTCTTT. It yields the protein CASSLTGTPEAFF.

This clonotype was seen many times. The chain uses TRBV7-3 and TRBJ2-2; 13 nucleotides align to TRBD2. Germline CDR1 SGHTA, CDR2 FQGTGA. The V and J ends lost 5 bases and 7 bases, in that order; junction bases with no gene match: 7. This CDR3 spans 16 amino acids. The CDR3 spells CASSQRGTSGNGELFF. CDR3 nucleotides: TGTGCCAGCAGCCAAAGAGGGACTAGCGGGAACGGGGAGCTGTTTTTT.

This clonotype was counted ten times or more. The V gene is TRBV28, the J gene TRBJ1-5; D is undetermined. Germline CDR1 is MDHEN and CDR2 is SYDVKM. The CDR3 loop spans 16 amino acids. Trimming cost V 3 bases and J 5 bases, with 17 bases left between them. In nucleotides, the CDR3 is TGTGCCAGCAGTTTTTTAGCCGGGATTGCGGATCAGCCCCAGCATTTT. It encodes CASSFLAGIADQPQHF.

In its sample, this clonotype was seen many times. This chain links TRBV5-1 with TRBJ1-4; D is perhaps TRBD1 (5 bases). Trimming cost V 5 bases and J 7 bases, with 12 bases left between them. This CDR3 spans 13 amino acids. Germline V lookup: CDR1 SGHRS, CDR2 YFSETQ. This chain's CDR3 is CASRGQGGEKLFF. As DNA, the CDR3 is TGCGCCAGCAGAGGGCAGGGAGGTGAAAAACTGTTTTTT.

Concerning this clonotype: Given a much more abundant clone one base away, this may be a read error. The V and J genes are TRBV5-1 and TRBJ1-5; 9 bases map to TRBD1. V was clipped by 5 bases and J by 7 bases; unmatched bases: 7. This CDR3 has 14 residues. Germline CDR1 and CDR2: SGHRS and YFSETQ. CDR3: CASRQGATGQPQHF. In DNA form, the CDR3 reads TGCGCCAGCAGACAGGGGGCGACCGGGCAGCCCCAGCATTTT.

The chain has TRBV7-9 and TRBJ2-5; 7 nucleotides agree with TRBD2. The CDR3 length is 15 residues. V was pared by 5 bases and J by 3 bases, with 9 bases of the junction left unmatched. Germline V CDR1 and CDR2: SEHNR, FQNEAQ (reference sequence). CDR3 bases: TGTGCCAGCAGCGACCCTGAGCGGGGAAAAGAGACCCAGTACTTC. It specifies CASSDPERGKETQYF.

This clonotype occurred many times. The V call is TRBV6-1, the J call TRBJ2-6, with a weak D call TRBD1 (6 bases). In germline, CDR1 is MNHNS, CDR2 SASEGT. Trimming left V 6 bases short and J 0 bases short, with 15 bases between. The CDR3 has 17 amino acids. CDR3 nucleotide sequence: TGTGCCAGCAGAGACAGGCTTAAGGGCTCTGGGGCCAACGTCCTGACTTTC. Encoded protein: CASRDRLKGSGANVLTF.

The rearrangement joins TRBV4-1 to TRBJ2-5, with a tentative D call TRBD2 (6 bases). This CDR3 has 15 residues. Between the trimmed V and J ends, which lost 2 bases and 2 bases, there was a span of 12 bases. CDR1 is MGHRA and CDR2 is YSYEKL in the germline V gene. The CDR3 region has the DNA TGCGCCAGCAGCCAAAACCGGGACTTTCAAGAGACCCAGTACTTC. Encoded protein: CASSQNRDFQETQYF.

The chain carries TRBV15 and TRBJ2-7, with TRBD2 matching 8 bases. This CDR3 has 16 residues. V lost 1 base, J lost 4 bases, and 9 bases stayed unmatched. CDR1 is LNHNV, CDR2 YYDKDF, per germline (reference sequence). In nucleotides, the CDR3 is TGTGCCACCAGCAGAGCCGGGACTAGTGTTGGTTACGAGCAGTACTTC. It specifies CATSRAGTSVGYEQYF.

To note about this clonotype: This may stem from a read error, because a much larger clone lies one nucleotide away. The chain links TRBV6-1 to TRBJ1-5; D gene ambiguous. The CDR3 totals 13 residues. Looked up from germline, CDR1 is MNHNS and CDR2 is SASEGT. The CDR3 reads CASSEVSSQPQHF. The CDR3 DNA is TGTGCCAGCAGTGAAGTTAGCAGTCAGCCCCAGCATTTT.

This clonotype occurred a few times. The chain uses TRBV19 and TRBJ2-5, with D tentatively TRBD1 (6 bases). CDR1 and CDR2 from the germline V gene are LNHDA and SQIVND (reference sequence). V shed 5 bases and J shed 5 bases, with 18 bases lying between them. This CDR3 is 15 amino acids long. The DNA for the CDR3 is TGTGCCAGTAGTCCTAAGGACGGGACATCTGAGACCCAGTACTTC. This encodes CASSPKDGTSETQYF.

This clonotype was recorded many times. The V gene is TRBV18, the J gene TRBJ1-1; D gene uncertain. Germline loops: CDR1 KGHSH, CDR2 LQKENI. The V gene lost 1 base and the J gene lost 1 base, with 7 bases spanning the gap. The CDR3 loop spans 14 amino acids. Here the CDR3 reads CASSPRQENTEAFF. DNA for the CDR3: TGTGCCAGCTCACCACGGCAGGAGAACACTGAAGCTTTCTTT.

This clonotype came up a few times. The chain couples TRBV6-4 to TRBJ2-3, with 7 positions matching TRBD2. The V segment lost 8 bases and the J segment 2 bases; nucleotides outside the gene matches: 4. The CDR3 loop spans 13 amino acids. Per the germline V gene, CDR1 is MRHNA and CDR2 is SNTAGT. CDR3 loop: CASGEGHTDTQYF. The CDR3 DNA reads as TGTGCCAGCGGGGAGGGGCACACAGATACGCAGTATTTT.

This clonotype occurred many times. V usage is TRBV7-2 and J usage is TRBJ2-2; 10 nucleotides agree with TRBD2. The CDR3 runs 15 residues. Looked up from germline, CDR1 is SGHTA and CDR2 is FQGNSA. The V and J ends lost 5 bases and 7 bases, in that order; junction bases with no gene match: 7. The CDR3 DNA reads as TGTGCCAGCAGCGAAGCTAGCGGGAGTATCGGGGAGCTGTTTTTT. Amino acid sequence: CASSEASGSIGELFF.

In its sample, this clonotype was seen many times. The rearrangement joins TRBV10-3 to TRBJ2-7, with 11 bases matching TRBD2. The CDR3 contains 15 residues. Germline V gene lookup returns CDR1 ENHRY and CDR2 SYGVKD. The V and J ends lost 3 bases and 5 bases, in that order; junction bases with no gene match: 6. Here the CDR3 DNA reads TGTGCCATCAGTGATCTAGCGGGAGGTAGGAACGAGCAGTACTTC. This sequence encodes CAISDLAGGRNEQYF.